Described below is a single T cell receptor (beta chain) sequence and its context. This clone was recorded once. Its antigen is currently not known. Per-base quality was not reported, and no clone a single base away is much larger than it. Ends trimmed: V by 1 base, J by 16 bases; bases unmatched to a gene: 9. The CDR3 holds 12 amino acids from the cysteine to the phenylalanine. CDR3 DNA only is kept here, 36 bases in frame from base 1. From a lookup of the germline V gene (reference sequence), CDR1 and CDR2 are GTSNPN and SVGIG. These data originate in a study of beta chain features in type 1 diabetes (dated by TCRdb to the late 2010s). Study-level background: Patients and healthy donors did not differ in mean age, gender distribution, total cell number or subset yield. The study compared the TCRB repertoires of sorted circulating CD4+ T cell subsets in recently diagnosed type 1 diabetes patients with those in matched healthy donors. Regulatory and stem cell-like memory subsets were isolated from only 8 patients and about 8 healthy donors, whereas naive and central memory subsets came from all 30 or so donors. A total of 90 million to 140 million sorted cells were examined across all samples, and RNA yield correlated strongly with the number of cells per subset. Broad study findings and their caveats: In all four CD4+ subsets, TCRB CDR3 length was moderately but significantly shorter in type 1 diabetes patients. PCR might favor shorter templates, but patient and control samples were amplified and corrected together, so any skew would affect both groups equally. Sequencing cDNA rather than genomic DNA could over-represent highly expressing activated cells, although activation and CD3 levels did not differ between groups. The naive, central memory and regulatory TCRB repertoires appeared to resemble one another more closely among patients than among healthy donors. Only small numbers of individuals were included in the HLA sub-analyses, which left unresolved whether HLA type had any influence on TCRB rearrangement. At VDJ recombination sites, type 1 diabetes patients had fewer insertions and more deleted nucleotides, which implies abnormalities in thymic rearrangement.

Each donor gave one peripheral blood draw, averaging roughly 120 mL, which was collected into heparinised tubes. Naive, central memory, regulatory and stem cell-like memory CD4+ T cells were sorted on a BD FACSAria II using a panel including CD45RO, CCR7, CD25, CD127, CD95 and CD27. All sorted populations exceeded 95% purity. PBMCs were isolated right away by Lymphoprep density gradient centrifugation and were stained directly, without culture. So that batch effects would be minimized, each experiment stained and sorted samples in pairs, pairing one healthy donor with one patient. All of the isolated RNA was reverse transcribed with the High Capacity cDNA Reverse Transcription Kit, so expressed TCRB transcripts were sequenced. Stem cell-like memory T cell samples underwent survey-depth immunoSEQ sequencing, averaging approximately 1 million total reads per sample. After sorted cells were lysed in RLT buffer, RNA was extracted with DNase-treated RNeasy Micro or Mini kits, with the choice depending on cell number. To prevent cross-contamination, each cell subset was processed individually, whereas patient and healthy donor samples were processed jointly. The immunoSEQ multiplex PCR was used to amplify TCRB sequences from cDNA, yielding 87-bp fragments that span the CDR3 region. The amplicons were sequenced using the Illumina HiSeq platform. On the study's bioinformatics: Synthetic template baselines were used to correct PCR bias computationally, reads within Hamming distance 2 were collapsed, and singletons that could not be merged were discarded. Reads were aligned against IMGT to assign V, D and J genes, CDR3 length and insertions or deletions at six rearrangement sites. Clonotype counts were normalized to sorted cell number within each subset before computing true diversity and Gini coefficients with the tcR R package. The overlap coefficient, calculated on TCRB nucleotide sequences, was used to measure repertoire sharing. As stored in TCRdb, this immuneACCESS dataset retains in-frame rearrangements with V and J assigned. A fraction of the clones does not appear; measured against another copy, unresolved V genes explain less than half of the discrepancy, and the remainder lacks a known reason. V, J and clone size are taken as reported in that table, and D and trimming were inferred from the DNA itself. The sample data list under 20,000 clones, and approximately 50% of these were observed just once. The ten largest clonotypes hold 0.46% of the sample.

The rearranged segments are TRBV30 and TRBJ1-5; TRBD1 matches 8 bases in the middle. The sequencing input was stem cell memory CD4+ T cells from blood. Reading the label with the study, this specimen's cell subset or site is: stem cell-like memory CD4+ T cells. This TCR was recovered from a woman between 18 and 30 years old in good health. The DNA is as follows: TGTGCCTGGAGTGACGGGTCCAGGGGGCATCATTTT. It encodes CAWSDGSRGHHF. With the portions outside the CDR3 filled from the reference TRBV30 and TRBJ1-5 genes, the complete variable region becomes SQTIHQWPATLVQPVGSPLSLECTVEGTSNPNLYWYRQAAGRGLQLLFYSVGIGQISSEVPQNLSASRPQDRQFILSSKKLLLSDSGFYLCAWSDGSRGHHFGDGTRLSIL.